This T cell receptor (beta chain) was observed in a study of CD8+ T cells in alopecia areata (dated by TCRdb to the late 2010s). Describing the broader study: The treated patients took part in an open-label pilot trial in which moderate-to-severe alopecia areata was treated with oral tofacitinib at 5 to 10 mg twice daily. Tofacitinib was administered for 6 to 18 months, and 6 months of follow-up off drug were then conducted to assess delayed response and recurrence. High-throughput TCRbeta sequencing was used to examine T cell clonal expansion in alopecia areata in both the C3H/HeJ mouse model and human patients. On the human side, TCRbeta sequencing was run on scalp tissue and on sorted CD4+ and CD8+ peripheral blood T cells from healthy controls and from alopecia areata patients with either patchy or totalis/universalis disease. Patients on tofacitinib were biopsied at baseline and after 4 and 24 weeks of treatment, and several of the patients also had a later scalp biopsy. Scalp clonality was compared among normal scalp (n=4), patchy alopecia areata scalp (n=8), and alopecia totalis/universalis scalp (n=8). The RNA source kit depended on sample type: the PAXgene miRNA kit for fixed scalp, the miRNeasy kit for PBMCs, and the RNeasy kit for mouse skin. TCRbeta CDR3 regions were amplified by immunoSEQ multiplex PCR using 35 Vbeta forward and 13 Jbeta reverse primers. Points the paper makes about the study in general: Compared with normal scalp, lesional scalp had higher clonality and more expanded CD8+ clones, particularly in alopecia totalis/universalis, a pattern that suggests antigenic drive. TCR sequences shared between patients were less clear than in mice, possibly partly because of HLA diversity in the patient population. Scalp TCR repertoire analysis is complicated because resident alphabeta T cells in normal human skin are also sequenced, whereas mouse skin is dominated by gammadelta T cells.

About this clone: The specificity of this receptor is unknown. Base qualities are not provided; no much larger clone lies one nucleotide away.

This specimen's time point label, per the study, means: baseline before oral tofacitinib. Lesional scalp punch biopsies and peripheral blood were obtained from alopecia areata patients. PBMCs were isolated by density centrifugation and stained for CD3, CD4 and CD8, after which CD4+ and CD8+ T cells were sorted on a FACSAria. Receptor libraries were prepared by the immunoSEQ multiplex PCR assay. To provide template for TCR sequencing, every sample had RNA extracted and reverse transcribed into cDNA. First-strand cDNA was synthesized with SuperScript III using a 2:1 mix of oligo-dT and random hexamers. A synthetic immune receptor repertoire was used to measure amplification bias, and any remaining bias was corrected computationally. In the original analysis: Raw reads were preprocessed for error removal, and CDR3 was defined according to IMGT conventions as running from the conserved cysteine to phenylalanine. Clonality was computed as 1 minus the Shannon entropy, with the entropy normalized by log2 of the number of productive unique TCRs. Whether each scalp clone was CD4 or CD8 was inferred by checking scalp TCRbeta sequences against the CD4 and CD8 repertoires from sorted blood. What TCRdb holds here is the immuneACCESS table cut down to in-frame rearrangements. Part of the clones is not present; checked against another copy, under half of the missing clones reflect an unresolved V gene, and the others are unexplained. V and J calls and clone size are those listed in that table; D and trimming were worked out from the DNA. Here the sample has 120,000 or so clones; around 60% occur a single time. Of the sample, 4.5% falls within the top ten clones.

For this chain, trimming is 1 base at the V end and 3 bases at the J end, and the number of junction bases without a gene match is 5. Including the terminal cysteine and phenylalanine, the CDR3 comprises 17 residues. The entry retains the CDR3 DNA only, 51 bases that are in frame from base 1. Reading the germline V gene (reference sequence) gives CDR1 SEHNR and CDR2 FQNEAQ. Sequenced here: CD4+ T cells sorted from blood, sampled at week 0. This sequence originates from a human donor with alopecia areata. Recombination linked TRBV7-9 to TRBJ1-5; 11 central bases correspond to TRBD1. The nucleotide sequence reads as follows: TGTGCCAGCAGCTTAGTTGGGACAGGGGGTTTCAATCAGCCCCAGCATTTT. This encodes CASSLVGTGGFNQPQHF.